This T cell receptor (beta chain) was captured in a study of cytotoxic CD8 clonotypes in ibrutinib-treated CLL. Whole-study results and caveats: Few clonotypes were public, and these shrank or held steady under treatment.

Germline CDR1 reads SGHNT; CDR2 reads YENEEA. This CDR3 has 13 residues. The ends were cut back, 1 base at V and 2 bases at J, with 6 bases in the middle. TCR beta libraries used about 2 micrograms of DNA from cryopreserved PBMCs. Regarding this clone: Its antigen is unidentified.

Sequencing was designed to attain a depth spanning 1 in 200,000 to 1 in 1 million T cells. Here immunoSEQ multiplex PCR was the method, and the copy in TCRdb shows in-frame clones only, minus some. The repertoire holds fewer than 400,000 clones, with about 64% as singletons. The chain links TRBV11-3 to TRBJ2-7; D call uncertain. The starting material was PBMCs, obtained after 36 months of ibrutinib treatment. This sequence originates from a human donor with chronic lymphocytic leukemia. CDR3 sequence reads: CASSLGSAYEQYF. In nucleotides, the CDR3 is TGTGCCAGCAGCTTAGGCAGCGCCTACGAGCAGTACTTC.